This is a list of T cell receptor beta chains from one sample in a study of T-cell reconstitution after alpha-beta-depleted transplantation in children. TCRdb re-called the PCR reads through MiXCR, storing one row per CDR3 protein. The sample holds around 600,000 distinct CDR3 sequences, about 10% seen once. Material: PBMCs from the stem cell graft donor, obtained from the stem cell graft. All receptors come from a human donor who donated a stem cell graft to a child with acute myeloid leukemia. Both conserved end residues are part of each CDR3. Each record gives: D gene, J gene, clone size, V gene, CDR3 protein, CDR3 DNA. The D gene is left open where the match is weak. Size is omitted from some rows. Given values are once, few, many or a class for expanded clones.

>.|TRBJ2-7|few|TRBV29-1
CSVEERSGPRQGTTYEQYF
TGCAGCGTTGAAGAGCGGAGCGGGCCCCGACAGGGAACAACCTACGAGCAGTACTTC
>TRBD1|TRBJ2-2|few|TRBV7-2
CASSKQGANTGELFF
TGTGCCAGCAGCAAACAGGGGGCTAACACCGGGGAGCTGTTTTTT
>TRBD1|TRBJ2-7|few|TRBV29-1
CSVEGQGAPYEQYF
TGCAGCGTGGAAGGACAGGGGGCTCCCTACGAGCAGTACTTC
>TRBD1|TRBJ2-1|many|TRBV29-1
CSVDRGALNEQFF
TGCAGCGTGGACAGGGGAGCCCTCAATGAGCAGTTCTTC
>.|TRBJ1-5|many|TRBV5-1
CASSLGQGQPQHF
TGTGCCAGCAGCTTAGGGCAGGGTCAGCCCCAGCATTTT
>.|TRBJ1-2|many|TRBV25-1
CASSQGVSYYGYTF
TGTGCCAGCAGCCAAGGGGTCAGCTACTATGGCTACACCTTC
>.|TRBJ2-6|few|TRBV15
CATSRDQGGNSGANVLTF
TGTGCCACCAGCAGAGATCAAGGGGGTAACTCTGGGGCCAACGTCCTGACTTTC
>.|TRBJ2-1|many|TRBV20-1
CSAPEFLSYNEQFF
TGCAGTGCCCCAGAATTCCTCTCCTACAATGAGCAGTTCTTC
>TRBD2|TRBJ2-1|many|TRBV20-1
CSARKSGSFHEQFF
TGCAGTGCTAGAAAGAGCGGGAGCTTCCATGAGCAGTTCTTC
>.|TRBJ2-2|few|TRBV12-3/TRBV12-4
CASILTGANTGELFF
TGTGCCAGCATCCTGACAGGAGCGAACACCGGGGAGCTGTTTTTT
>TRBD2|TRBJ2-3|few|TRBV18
CASSPLRAGGRTDTQYF
TGTGCCAGCTCACCATTACGGGCGGGAGGTCGCACAGATACGCAGTATTTT
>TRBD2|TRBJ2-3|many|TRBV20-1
CSAKTSGPSTDTQYF
TGCAGTGCCAAGACTAGCGGGCCTAGCACAGATACGCAGTATTTT
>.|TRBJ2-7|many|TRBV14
CASSLVAAGEQYF
TGTGCCAGCAGCCTGGTGGCGGCGGGCGAGCAGTACTTC
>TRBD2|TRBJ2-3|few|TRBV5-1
CASSSALAGVVDTQYF
TGCGCCAGCAGCTCCGCCCTAGCGGGAGTTGTAGATACGCAGTATTTT
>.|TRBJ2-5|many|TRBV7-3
CASSLTPEETQYF
TGTGCCAGCAGCTTAACGCCCGAAGAGACCCAGTACTTC
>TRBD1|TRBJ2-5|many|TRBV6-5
CASSYATGQETQYF
TGTGCCAGCAGTTACGCGACAGGGCAAGAGACCCAGTACTTC
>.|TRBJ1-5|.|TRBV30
CAWSGQSNSNQPQHF
TGTGCCTGGAGCGGACAGTCGAATAGCAATCAGCCCCAGCATTTT
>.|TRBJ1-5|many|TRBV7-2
CASSYVGGKGQPQHF
TGTGCCAGCAGCTATGTGGGGGGGAAGGGGCAGCCCCAGCATTTT
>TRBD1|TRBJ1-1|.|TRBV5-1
CASTQGALNTEAFF
TGCGCCAGCACCCAGGGGGCCTTGAACACTGAAGCTTTCTTT
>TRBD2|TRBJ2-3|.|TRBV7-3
CASSLTEAGNTQYF
TGTGCCAGCAGCTTAACGGAAGCGGGAAATACGCAGTATTTT
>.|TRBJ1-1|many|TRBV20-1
CSARPKGRDGTEAFF
TGCAGTGCTAGGCCGAAGGGGCGAGACGGCACTGAAGCTTTCTTT
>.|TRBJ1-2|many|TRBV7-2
CASSLKGSYGYTF
TGTGCCAGCAGCTTGAAAGGGAGCTATGGCTACACCTTC
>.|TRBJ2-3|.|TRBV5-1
CASSLGGHPTDTQYF
TGCGCCAGCAGCTTGGGGGGACACCCCACAGATACGCAGTATTTT
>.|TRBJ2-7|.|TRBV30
CAWRDSYEQYF
TGTGCCTGGAGAGACAGTTACGAGCAGTACTTC
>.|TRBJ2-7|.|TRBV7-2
CASSERGSYEQYF
TGTGCCAGCAGCGAAAGGGGGTCCTACGAGCAGTACTTC
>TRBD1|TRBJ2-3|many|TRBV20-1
CSARRGLGDTQYF
TGCAGTGCTAGGAGGGGGCTGGGGGATACGCAGTATTTT
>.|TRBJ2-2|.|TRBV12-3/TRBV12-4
CASSTSRELFF
TGTGCCAGCAGTACCTCCCGGGAGCTGTTTTTT
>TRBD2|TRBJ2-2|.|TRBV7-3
CASKLAGGLNTGELFF
TGTGCCAGCAAACTAGCGGGAGGGTTGAACACCGGGGAGCTGTTTTTT